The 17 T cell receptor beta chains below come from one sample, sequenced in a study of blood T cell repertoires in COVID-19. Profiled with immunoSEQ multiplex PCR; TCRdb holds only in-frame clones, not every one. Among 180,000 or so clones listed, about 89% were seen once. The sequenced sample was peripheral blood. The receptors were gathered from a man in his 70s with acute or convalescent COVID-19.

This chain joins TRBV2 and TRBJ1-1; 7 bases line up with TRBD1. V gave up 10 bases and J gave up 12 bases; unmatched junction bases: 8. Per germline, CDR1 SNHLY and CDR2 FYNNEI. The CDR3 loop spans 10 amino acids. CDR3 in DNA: TGTGCCATCTCAGGGGGAACATCTTTCTTT. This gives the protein CAISGGTSFF.

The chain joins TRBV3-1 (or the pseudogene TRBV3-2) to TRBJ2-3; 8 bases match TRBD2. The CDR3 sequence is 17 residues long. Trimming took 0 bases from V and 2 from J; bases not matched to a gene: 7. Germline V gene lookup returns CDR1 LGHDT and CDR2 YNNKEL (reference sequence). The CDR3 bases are TGTGCCAGCAGCCAAGATATAATAGCGGGGCACACAGATACGCAGTATTTT. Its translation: CASSQDIIAGHTDTQYF.

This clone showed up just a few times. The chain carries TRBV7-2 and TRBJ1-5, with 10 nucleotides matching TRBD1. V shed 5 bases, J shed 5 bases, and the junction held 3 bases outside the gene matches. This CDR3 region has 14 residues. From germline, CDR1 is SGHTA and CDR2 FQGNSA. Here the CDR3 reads CASSQTGGYQPQHF. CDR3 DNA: TGTGCCAGCAGCCAGACAGGGGGCTATCAGCCCCAGCATTTT.

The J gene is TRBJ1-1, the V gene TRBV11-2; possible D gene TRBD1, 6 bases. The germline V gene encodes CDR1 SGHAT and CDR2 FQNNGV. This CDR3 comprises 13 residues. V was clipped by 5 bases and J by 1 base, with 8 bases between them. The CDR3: CASSRQANTEAFF. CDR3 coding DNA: TGTGCCAGCAGCCGACAGGCGAACACTGAAGCTTTCTTT.

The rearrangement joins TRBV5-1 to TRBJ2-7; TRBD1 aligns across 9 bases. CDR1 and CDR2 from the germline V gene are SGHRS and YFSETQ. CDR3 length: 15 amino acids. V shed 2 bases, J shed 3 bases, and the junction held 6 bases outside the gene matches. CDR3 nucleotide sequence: TGCGCCAGCAGCTTTTCACGGGGACAGGGCTACGAGCAGTACTTC. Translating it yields CASSFSRGQGYEQYF.

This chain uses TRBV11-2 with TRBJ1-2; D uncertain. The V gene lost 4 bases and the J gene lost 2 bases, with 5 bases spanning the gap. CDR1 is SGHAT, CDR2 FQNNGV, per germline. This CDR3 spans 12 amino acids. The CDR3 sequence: CASSSENYGYTF. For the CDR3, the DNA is TGTGCCAGCAGCTCGGAGAACTATGGCTACACCTTC.

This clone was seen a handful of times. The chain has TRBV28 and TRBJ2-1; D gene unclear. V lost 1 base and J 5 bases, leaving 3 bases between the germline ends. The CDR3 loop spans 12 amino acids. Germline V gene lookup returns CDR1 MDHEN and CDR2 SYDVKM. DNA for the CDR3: TGTGCCAGCAGTTTATTCGACAATGAGCAGTTCTTC. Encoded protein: CASSLFDNEQFF.

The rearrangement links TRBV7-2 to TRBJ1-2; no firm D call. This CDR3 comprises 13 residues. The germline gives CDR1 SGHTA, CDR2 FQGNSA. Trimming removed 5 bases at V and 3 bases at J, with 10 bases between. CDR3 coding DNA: TGTGCCAGCAGCCACGGGGTCGACTATGGCTACACCTTC. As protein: CASSHGVDYGYTF.

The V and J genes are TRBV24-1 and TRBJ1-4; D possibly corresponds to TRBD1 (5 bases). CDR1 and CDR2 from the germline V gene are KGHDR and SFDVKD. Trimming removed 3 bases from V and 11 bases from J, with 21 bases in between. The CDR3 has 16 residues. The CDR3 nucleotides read TGTGCCACCAGTGATCCCCACTCAGACAGTCCGAGGAAACTGTTTTTT. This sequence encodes CATSDPHSDSPRKLFF.

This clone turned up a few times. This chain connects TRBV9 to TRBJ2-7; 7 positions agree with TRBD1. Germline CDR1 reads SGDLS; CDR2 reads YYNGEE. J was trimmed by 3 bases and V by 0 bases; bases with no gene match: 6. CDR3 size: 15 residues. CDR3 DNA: TGTGCCAGCAGCGTAGAGGGGGCGAATGGCTACGAGCAGTACTTC. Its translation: CASSVEGANGYEQYF.

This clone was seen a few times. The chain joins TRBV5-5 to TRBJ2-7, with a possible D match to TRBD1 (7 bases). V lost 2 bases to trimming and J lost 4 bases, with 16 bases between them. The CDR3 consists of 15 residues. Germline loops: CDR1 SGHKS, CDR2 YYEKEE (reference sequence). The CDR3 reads CASSFGGGISYEQYF. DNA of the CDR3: TGTGCCAGCAGCTTCGGAGGGGGCATCTCTTACGAGCAGTACTTC.

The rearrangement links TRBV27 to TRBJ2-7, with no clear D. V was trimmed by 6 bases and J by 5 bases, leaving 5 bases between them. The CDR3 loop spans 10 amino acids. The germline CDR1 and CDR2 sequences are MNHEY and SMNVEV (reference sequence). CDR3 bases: TGTGCCAGCAGAATCAACGAGCAGTACTTC. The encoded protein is CASRINEQYF.

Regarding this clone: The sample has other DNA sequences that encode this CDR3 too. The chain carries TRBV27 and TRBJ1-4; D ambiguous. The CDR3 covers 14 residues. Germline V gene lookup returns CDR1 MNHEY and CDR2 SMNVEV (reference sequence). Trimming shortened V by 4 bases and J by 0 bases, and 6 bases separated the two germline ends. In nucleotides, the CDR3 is TGTGCCAGCAGTTCTGTTGCAACTAATGAAAAACTGTTTTTT. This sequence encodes CASSSVATNEKLFF.

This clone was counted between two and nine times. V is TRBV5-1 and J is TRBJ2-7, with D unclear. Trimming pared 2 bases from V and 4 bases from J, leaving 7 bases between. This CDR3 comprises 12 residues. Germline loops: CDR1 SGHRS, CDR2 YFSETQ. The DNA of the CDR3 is TGCGCCAGCAGCTTTACACGATACGAGCAGTACTTC. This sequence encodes CASSFTRYEQYF.

In DNA form, the CDR3 reads TGTGCCAGCAGTTCCGGCGGGGGATGGGACACTGAAGCTTTCTTT. Translation gives CASSSGGGWDTEAFF. The chain has TRBV27 and TRBJ1-1, with D perhaps matching TRBD1 (5 bases). CDR3 length: 15 residues. Germline V gene lookup returns CDR1 MNHEY and CDR2 SMNVEV (reference sequence). V gave up 4 bases and J gave up 3 bases, with 15 bases separating them.

The CDR3 spells CSASLRERGWTDTQYF. The DNA for the CDR3 is TGCAGTGCTAGTTTGCGGGAGAGGGGTTGGACAGATACGCAGTATTTT. V gene TRBV20-1 combines with J gene TRBJ2-3; TRBD2 matches 7 bases. The CDR3 covers 16 residues. Losses at the gene ends were 3 bases for V and 3 bases for J; bases not matched to a gene: 12. CDR1 is DFQATT, CDR2 SNEGSKA, per germline (reference sequence).

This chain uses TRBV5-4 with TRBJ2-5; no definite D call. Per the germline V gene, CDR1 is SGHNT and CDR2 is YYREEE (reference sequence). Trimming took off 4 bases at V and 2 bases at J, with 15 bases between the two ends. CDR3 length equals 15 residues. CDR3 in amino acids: CASSRPAETQETQYF. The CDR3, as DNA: TGTGCCAGCAGCCGGCCCGCCGAGACACAAGAGACCCAGTACTTC.